The sequence of this TCR beta chain was determined in a study of immune cell composition in non-small cell lung cancer. Some clones are missing from TCRdb's copy, which holds only in-frame ones; the method was immunoSEQ multiplex PCR. The sample has 5,500 to 7,000 clones; approximately 78% are singletons. This clone has just one count. Its antigen is still unknown. Study findings and constraints: Clones >0.5% enriched in tumour were rarer in adenocarcinoma (approximately 33%) than squamous (75%). Tumour-reactive clones were not shown to match dominant in vivo tumour clones. Top 10 clone scores and clonality were higher in squamous than adenocarcinoma. Tumour TCR-beta clonality was not significantly tied to smoking pack-years.

The germline V gene has CDR1 SNHLY and CDR2 FYNNEI. The CDR3 has 15 residues. V was clipped by 6 bases and J by 7 bases, with 18 bases between them. The V gene is TRBV2, the J gene TRBJ1-4, with D tentatively TRBD1 (6 bases). This sequence was found in a human donor with non-small cell lung cancer. The sequencing input was lung tumor tissue. The CDR3 region is CASRGDKHLGEKLFF. The CDR3 DNA reads TGTGCCAGCAGGGGGGACAAGCACTTGGGTGAAAAACTGTTTTTT. Full variable domain (remainder filled in from reference TRBV2 and TRBJ1-4): EPEVTQTPSHQVTQMGQEVILRCVPISNHLYFYWYRQILGQKVEFLVSFYNNEISEKSEIFDDQFSVERPDGSNFTLKIRSTKLEDSAMYFCASRGDKHLGEKLFFGSGTQLSVL.